A selection of T cell receptor beta chains follows, all from one sample in a study of blood T cell repertoires in COVID-19. Data came from immunoSEQ multiplex PCR; TCRdb stores just in-frame clones and leaves some out. This sample yields roughly 150,000 clones, of which roughly 81% are seen a single time; less than 10% belongs to the top ten. The sample comprised peripheral blood. These receptors all stem from a woman aged 55-69 years with COVID-19, enrolled during active disease. Each CDR3 is given with its conserved first and last residue. A D gene is named only where the DNA matches it firmly. Not every row has a clone size; where given, it reads once, few, many or a size class.

d_gene: TRBD2
v_gene: TRBV19
abundance: .
j_gene: TRBJ2-1
len: 14
CDR3aa: CASSIRREYNEQFF
CDR3nt: TGTGCCAGTAGTATTCGGCGGGAGTACAATGAGCAGTTCTTC

d_gene: .
v_gene: TRBV5-1
abundance: .
j_gene: TRBJ2-5
len: 13
CDR3aa: CASSLDNLETQYF
CDR3nt: TGCGCCAGCAGCTTAGACAATCTTGAGACCCAGTACTTC

d_gene: TRBD1
v_gene: TRBV11-2
abundance: .
j_gene: TRBJ1-2
len: 15
CDR3aa: CASRLQGRLAYGYTF
CDR3nt: TGTGCCAGCAGGTTACAGGGGCGCCTCGCCTATGGCTACACCTTC

d_gene: TRBD2
v_gene: TRBV9
abundance: .
j_gene: TRBJ2-5
len: 15
CDR3aa: CASSVGRDYPRAQYF
CDR3nt: TGTGCCAGCAGCGTAGGCCGGGACTACCCGAGGGCCCAGTACTTC

d_gene: .
v_gene: TRBV5-8
abundance: .
j_gene: TRBJ1-5
len: 13
CDR3aa: CASSGWGQGPQHF
CDR3nt: TGTGCCAGCAGCGGTTGGGGCCAGGGGCCCCAGCATTTT

d_gene: TRBD2
v_gene: TRBV4-2
abundance: .
j_gene: TRBJ2-3
len: 16
CDR3aa: CASSQERTRSTDTQYF
CDR3nt: TGTGCCAGCAGCCAAGAGAGGACTAGAAGCACAGATACGCAGTATTTT

d_gene: TRBD1
v_gene: TRBV6-5
abundance: .
j_gene: TRBJ2-1
len: 15
CDR3aa: CASNLRDRGPYEQFF
CDR3nt: TGTGCCAGCAATCTCCGGGACAGGGGGCCCTATGAGCAGTTCTTC

d_gene: TRBD1
v_gene: TRBV5-1
abundance: .
j_gene: TRBJ1-5
len: 15
CDR3aa: CASRVGTERNQPQHF
CDR3nt: TGCGCCAGCAGGGTCGGGACAGAGCGCAATCAGCCCCAGCATTTT

d_gene: .
v_gene: TRBV27
abundance: .
j_gene: TRBJ1-6
len: 18
CDR3aa: CASSLYLRGSSYNSPLHF
CDR3nt: TGTGCCAGCAGTTTATACTTAAGGGGGAGCTCCTATAATTCACCCCTCCACTTT

d_gene: TRBD2
v_gene: TRBV7-2
abundance: .
j_gene: TRBJ2-1
len: 16
CDR3aa: CASISRRGGGYNEQFF
CDR3nt: TGTGCCAGCATCTCCCGCCGGGGCGGGGGCTACAATGAGCAGTTCTTC

d_gene: TRBD2
v_gene: TRBV6-5
abundance: .
j_gene: TRBJ2-5
len: 13
CDR3aa: CATQTSGVETQYF
CDR3nt: TGTGCCACCCAGACTAGCGGGGTCGAGACCCAGTACTTC

d_gene: TRBD1
v_gene: TRBV6-5
abundance: .
j_gene: TRBJ1-5
len: 14
CDR3aa: CASRKTGGNQPQHF
CDR3nt: TGTGCCAGCAGAAAAACAGGGGGTAATCAGCCCCAGCATTTT

d_gene: TRBD1
v_gene: TRBV12-3/TRBV12-4
abundance: .
j_gene: TRBJ1-1
len: 13
CDR3aa: CASDREPRTEAFF
CDR3nt: TGTGCCAGCGACAGGGAACCACGGACTGAAGCTTTCTTT

d_gene: .
v_gene: TRBV11-2
abundance: .
j_gene: TRBJ1-5
len: 14
CDR3aa: CASSSQNSNQPQHF
CDR3nt: TGTGCCAGCAGCTCCCAGAATAGCAATCAGCCCCAGCATTTT

d_gene: TRBD1
v_gene: TRBV5-4
abundance: .
j_gene: TRBJ2-3
len: 15
CDR3aa: CASSPGEGAGDTQYF
CDR3nt: TGTGCCAGCAGCCCCGGTGAGGGGGCAGGAGATACGCAGTATTTT

d_gene: .
v_gene: TRBV7-8
abundance: once
j_gene: TRBJ2-6
len: 13
CDR3aa: CASSWRGANVLTF
CDR3nt: TGTGCCAGCAGCTGGAGGGGGGCCAACGTCCTGACTTTC

d_gene: .
v_gene: TRBV6-5
abundance: .
j_gene: TRBJ1-1
len: 16
CDR3aa: CASSYSTRARGTEAFF
CDR3nt: TGTGCCAGCAGTTACTCGACTCGGGCGCGGGGCACTGAAGCTTTCTTT

d_gene: .
v_gene: TRBV11-3
abundance: .
j_gene: TRBJ1-2
len: 17
CDR3aa: CASMFWGRAPGNYGYTF
CDR3nt: TGTGCCAGCATGTTCTGGGGGAGGGCACCCGGGAACTATGGCTACACCTTC

d_gene: .
v_gene: TRBV5-6
abundance: .
j_gene: TRBJ2-7
len: 15
CDR3aa: CASSLQGVSSYEQYF
CDR3nt: TGTGCCAGCAGCTTACAGGGAGTTAGCTCCTACGAGCAGTACTTC

d_gene: .
v_gene: TRBV2
abundance: .
j_gene: TRBJ1-1
len: 12
CDR3aa: CASSVDGWNAFF
CDR3nt: TGTGCCAGCAGTGTTGACGGGTGGAATGCTTTCTTT

d_gene: .
v_gene: TRBV19
abundance: .
j_gene: TRBJ2-1
len: 13
CDR3aa: CASSTRVYNEQFF
CDR3nt: TGTGCCAGTAGTACCCGGGTTTACAATGAGCAGTTCTTC

d_gene: .
v_gene: TRBV6-5
abundance: .
j_gene: TRBJ1-2
len: 12
CDR3aa: CASYSGGYGYTF
CDR3nt: TGTGCCAGCTACAGTGGGGGGTATGGCTACACCTTC

d_gene: .
v_gene: TRBV27
abundance: .
j_gene: TRBJ1-6
len: 16
CDR3aa: CASSSVGTTYNSPLHF
CDR3nt: TGTGCCAGCAGTTCAGTCGGGACAACATATAATTCACCCCTCCACTTT

d_gene: TRBD1
v_gene: TRBV7-2
abundance: .
j_gene: TRBJ2-3
len: 15
CDR3aa: CASSYRDSYTDTQYF
CDR3nt: TGTGCCAGCAGCTACCGGGACAGCTACACAGATACGCAGTATTTT

d_gene: TRBD1
v_gene: TRBV5-4
abundance: .
j_gene: TRBJ1-2
len: 14
CDR3aa: CASSLGDRVGGYTF
CDR3nt: TGTGCCAGCAGCTTGGGGGACAGGGTTGGGGGCTACACCTTC

d_gene: .
v_gene: TRBV9
abundance: .
j_gene: TRBJ1-6
len: 15
CDR3aa: CASSVVAEQVSPLHF
CDR3nt: TGTGCCAGCAGCGTAGTGGCAGAACAGGTTTCACCCCTCCACTTT

d_gene: TRBD2
v_gene: TRBV27
abundance: .
j_gene: TRBJ2-1
len: 14
CDR3aa: CASSLAGVSNEQFF
CDR3nt: TGTGCCAGCAGTTTAGCGGGAGTGTCGAATGAGCAGTTCTTC

d_gene: .
v_gene: TRBV9
abundance: .
j_gene: TRBJ2-1
len: 13
CDR3aa: CASSVGQVGEQFF
CDR3nt: TGTGCCAGCAGCGTAGGGCAGGTCGGCGAGCAGTTCTTC

d_gene: .
v_gene: TRBV5-4
abundance: .
j_gene: TRBJ2-1
len: 15
CDR3aa: CASSSALQGNNEQFF
CDR3nt: TGTGCCAGCAGCTCCGCCCTACAGGGTAATAATGAGCAGTTCTTC

d_gene: TRBD1
v_gene: TRBV11-2
abundance: .
j_gene: TRBJ2-2
len: 14
CDR3aa: CASSTHTGGWELFF
CDR3nt: TGTGCCAGCAGCACGCACACAGGGGGGTGGGAGCTGTTTTTT

d_gene: .
v_gene: TRBV6-5
abundance: .
j_gene: TRBJ1-3
len: 15
CDR3aa: CASRIEGEAGNTIYF
CDR3nt: TGTGCCAGCAGAATAGAGGGGGAAGCTGGAAACACCATATATTTT

d_gene: .
v_gene: TRBV5-6
abundance: .
j_gene: TRBJ1-2
len: 14
CDR3aa: CASSLAFSNYGYTF
CDR3nt: TGTGCCAGCAGCTTGGCTTTTTCTAACTATGGCTACACCTTC

d_gene: TRBD1
v_gene: TRBV3-1/TRBV3-2
abundance: few
j_gene: TRBJ1-6
len: 16
CDR3aa: CASSQRPDREAIPLHF
CDR3nt: TGTGCCAGCAGCCAGCGCCCCGACAGGGAGGCTATACCCCTCCACTTT

d_gene: .
v_gene: TRBV7-2
abundance: .
j_gene: TRBJ1-4
len: 15
CDR3aa: CASSRDSTANEKLFF
CDR3nt: TGTGCCAGCAGCCGTGACTCCACGGCTAATGAAAAACTGTTTTTT

d_gene: TRBD1
v_gene: TRBV11-2
abundance: .
j_gene: TRBJ1-5
len: 14
CDR3aa: CASSQDRVHQPQHF
CDR3nt: TGTGCCAGCAGCCAGGACAGGGTTCATCAGCCCCAGCATTTT

d_gene: .
v_gene: TRBV30
abundance: .
j_gene: TRBJ1-1
len: 13
CDR3aa: CAWSVQRNTEAFF
CDR3nt: TGTGCCTGGAGTGTACAGAGGAACACTGAAGCTTTCTTT

d_gene: TRBD1
v_gene: TRBV5-8
abundance: .
j_gene: TRBJ1-5
len: 15
CDR3aa: CASSPGTGSNQPQHF
CDR3nt: TGTGCCAGCAGTCCCGGGACAGGGAGCAATCAGCCCCAGCATTTT

d_gene: TRBD1
v_gene: TRBV12-3/TRBV12-4
abundance: .
j_gene: TRBJ1-2
len: 13
CDR3aa: CASSLGQFYGYTF
CDR3nt: TGTGCCAGCAGTTTGGGACAGTTCTATGGCTACACCTTC

d_gene: TRBD2
v_gene: TRBV3-1/TRBV3-2
abundance: .
j_gene: TRBJ2-5
len: 15
CDR3aa: CASSQRLARLETQYF
CDR3nt: TGTGCCAGCAGCCAAAGACTAGCAAGATTGGAGACCCAGTACTTC

d_gene: TRBD2
v_gene: TRBV7-2
abundance: .
j_gene: TRBJ2-5
len: 18
CDR3aa: CASSLMGRWTSGEETQYF
CDR3nt: TGTGCCAGCAGCCTTATGGGGCGTTGGACTAGCGGGGAAGAGACCCAGTACTTC

d_gene: .
v_gene: TRBV5-1
abundance: .
j_gene: TRBJ2-6
len: 18
CDR3aa: CASSFRTESYSGANVLTF
CDR3nt: TGCGCCAGCAGCTTCCGGACAGAGTCTTACTCTGGGGCCAACGTCCTGACTTTC

d_gene: TRBD1
v_gene: TRBV5-5
abundance: once
j_gene: TRBJ1-2
len: 15
CDR3aa: CASSLVSGGDYGYTF
CDR3nt: TGTGCCAGCAGCTTGGTATCAGGGGGCGATTATGGCTACACCTTC

d_gene: .
v_gene: TRBV4-1
abundance: once
j_gene: TRBJ2-5
len: 12
CDR3aa: CASGRGEETQYF
CDR3nt: TGCGCCAGCGGGAGGGGGGAAGAGACCCAGTACTTC

d_gene: .
v_gene: TRBV7-8
abundance: .
j_gene: TRBJ1-1
len: 12
CDR3aa: CASSRTVTEAFF
CDR3nt: TGTGCCAGCAGCCGGACAGTCACTGAAGCTTTCTTT

d_gene: TRBD1
v_gene: TRBV10-3
abundance: .
j_gene: TRBJ1-1
len: 17
CDR3aa: CAISESELTGGRTEAFF
CDR3nt: TGTGCCATCAGTGAGTCCGAATTGACAGGGGGAAGAACTGAAGCTTTCTTT

d_gene: .
v_gene: TRBV27
abundance: .
j_gene: TRBJ2-3
len: 15
CDR3aa: CASSPARGVRDTQYF
CDR3nt: TGTGCCAGCAGCCCGGCCAGGGGAGTGAGAGATACGCAGTATTTT

d_gene: .
v_gene: TRBV3-1/TRBV3-2
abundance: once
j_gene: TRBJ2-5
len: 15
CDR3aa: CASSQGTGVKETQYF
CDR3nt: TGTGCCAGCAGCCAGGGAACGGGAGTAAAAGAGACCCAGTACTTC

d_gene: TRBD1
v_gene: TRBV6-5
abundance: few
j_gene: TRBJ2-7
len: 15
CDR3aa: CASMMAGTGAYEQYF
CDR3nt: TGTGCCAGCATGATGGCGGGGACAGGAGCCTACGAGCAGTACTTC

d_gene: TRBD2
v_gene: TRBV7-8
abundance: .
j_gene: TRBJ2-2
len: 18
CDR3aa: CASSPSSSGRATTGELFF
CDR3nt: TGTGCCAGCAGCCCCTCCTCTAGCGGGAGGGCCACAACCGGGGAGCTGTTTTTT

d_gene: TRBD1
v_gene: TRBV11-3
abundance: .
j_gene: TRBJ1-1
len: 14
CDR3aa: CASSSRTGNTEAFF
CDR3nt: TGTGCCAGCAGCTCGCGGACAGGGAACACTGAAGCTTTCTTT